This is a list of T cell receptor beta chains from one sample in a study of identifying expanded T cells in peripheral blood. Produced via immunoSEQ multiplex PCR; TCRdb's table is partial and in-frame only. The repertoire includes tens of thousands of clones, around 90% of them detected once, and approximately 5% sits in the top ten. The specimen sequenced was blood. Receptors were obtained from a person aged 18 to 69 in good health. CDR3s include the opening cysteine and the closing phenylalanine or tryptophan. The D gene is left open where the match is weak. Rows may omit the clone size; those that give it use once, few, many or a size class.

.	TRBV7-3	TRBJ2-1	.	CASSLDRYNEQFF	TGTGCCAGCAGCCTTGACCGCTACAATGAGCAGTTCTTC
.	TRBV9	TRBJ2-1	TRBD1	CASSPGTGNEQFF	TGTGCCAGCAGCCCCGGGACAGGCAATGAGCAGTTCTTC
.	TRBV9	TRBJ2-5	.	CASSVGHQQETQYF	TGTGCCAGCAGCGTAGGGCACCAGCAAGAGACCCAGTACTTC
few	TRBV18	TRBJ1-3	.	CASSPNGVLSGNTIYF	TGTGCCAGCTCACCAAACGGGGTCCTCTCTGGAAACACCATATATTTT
few	TRBV6-5	TRBJ1-1	.	CASSYGRNTEAFF	TGTGCCAGCAGTTACGGCAGGAACACTGAAGCTTTCTTT
few	TRBV4-1	TRBJ1-6	.	CASSQDPSPNSPLHF	TGCGCCAGCAGCCAAGATCCCAGCCCTAATTCACCCCTCCACTTT
.	TRBV29-1	TRBJ2-2	.	CSVSDGELFF	TGCAGCGTGAGTGACGGGGAGCTGTTTTTT
.	TRBV7-9	TRBJ1-2	.	CASSSVRQSIWGYTF	TGTGCCAGCAGCTCAGTTAGACAGTCTATCTGGGGCTACACCTTC
.	TRBV15	TRBJ2-3	.	CATRAGLSTDTQYF	TGTGCCACCAGGGCGGGGCTTAGCACAGATACGCAGTATTTT
.	TRBV9	TRBJ2-7	TRBD2	CASSEGGGPSYEQYF	TGTGCCAGCAGCGAAGGCGGGGGGCCCTCCTACGAGCAGTACTTC
.	TRBV12-5	TRBJ1-1	.	CASGRPRDGNTEAFF	TGTGCTAGTGGCCGCCCCAGGGATGGGAACACTGAAGCTTTCTTT
.	TRBV29-1	TRBJ2-1	TRBD2	CSVQAGFNEQFF	TGCAGCGTACAAGCGGGGTTCAATGAGCAGTTCTTC
.	TRBV29-1	TRBJ1-4	.	CSVAVTTNEKLFF	TGCAGCGTTGCAGTTACAACTAATGAAAAACTGTTTTTT
.	TRBV5-1	TRBJ1-2	TRBD1	CASTTGQGILYGYTF	TGCGCCAGCACCACGGGACAGGGGATTCTCTATGGCTACACCTTC
once	TRBV5-1	TRBJ2-3	.	CASSRTRTDTQYF	TGCGCCAGCAGCCGAACCCGCACAGATACGCAGTATTTT
.	TRBV19	TRBJ1-1	.	CASSAMGFAAEAFF	TGTGCCAGTAGTGCGATGGGGTTTGCGGCTGAAGCTTTCTTT
large	TRBV4-2	TRBJ2-1	TRBD2	CASSSLAGSLDEQFF	TGTGCCAGCAGCTCCCTAGCGGGAAGTTTGGATGAGCAGTTCTTC
.	TRBV7-9	TRBJ1-1	.	CASSLVWGAGTEAFF	TGTGCCAGCAGCTTAGTTTGGGGGGCAGGCACTGAAGCTTTCTTT
.	TRBV7-3	TRBJ1-1	.	CASSLRRNTEAFF	TGTGCCAGCAGCCTACGTAGGAACACTGAAGCTTTCTTT
once	TRBV9	TRBJ2-2	.	CASSVGSDYTGELFF	TGTGCCAGCAGCGTAGGTTCAGACTACACCGGGGAGCTGTTTTTT
.	TRBV15	TRBJ1-1	.	CATSRPSDSVNTEAFF	TGTGCCACCAGCAGACCCTCGGACAGCGTGAACACTGAAGCTTTCTTT
.	TRBV5-4	TRBJ2-1	.	CASSLGTGPYNEQFF	TGTGCCAGCAGCTTGGGGACTGGGCCTTACAATGAGCAGTTCTTC
.	TRBV5-1	TRBJ2-6	.	CASSLYPGADGANVLTF	TGCGCCAGCAGCTTGTATCCGGGGGCGGACGGGGCCAACGTCCTGACTTTC
.	TRBV13	TRBJ1-1	.	CASSSAGGRSTEAFF	TGTGCCAGCAGCTCCGCCGGGGGGCGGAGCACTGAAGCTTTCTTT
.	TRBV20-1	TRBJ1-1	.	CSARRDTEAFF	TGCAGTGCTAGGAGGGACACTGAAGCTTTCTTT
.	TRBV14	TRBJ2-4	.	CASSQGGGTIPYF	TGTGCCAGCAGCCAAGGAGGTGGGACCATACCCTACTTC
.	TRBV7-3	TRBJ2-2	.	CASSLRVAEHTGELFF	TGTGCCAGCAGCTTAAGGGTGGCAGAACACACCGGGGAGCTGTTTTTT
once	TRBV18	TRBJ1-2	TRBD1	CASSRGQGIYGYTF	TGTGCCAGCTCCCGCGGACAGGGAATCTATGGCTACACCTTC
.	TRBV4-1	TRBJ1-4	TRBD1	CASSQTGQGKEKLFF	TGCGCCAGCAGCCAAACAGGACAGGGAAAGGAAAAACTGTTTTTT
.	TRBV15	TRBJ1-2	.	CATRGDVNNYGYTF	TGTGCCACCAGAGGGGACGTCAATAACTATGGCTACACCTTC
.	TRBV19	TRBJ1-1	TRBD1	CASSPLWTGVLEAFF	TGTGCCAGTAGTCCCCTATGGACAGGGGTCCTTGAAGCTTTCTTT
.	TRBV29-1	TRBJ1-1	.	CSVASISNTEAFF	TGCAGCGTTGCAAGTATTTCGAACACTGAAGCTTTCTTT
.	TRBV5-1	TRBJ2-2	TRBD1	CASSSDRGQTGELFF	TGCGCCAGCAGCTCTGACAGGGGGCAGACCGGGGAGCTGTTTTTT
.	TRBV13	TRBJ2-2	.	CASSSGTLTGELFF	TGTGCCAGCAGCTCCGGGACCTTAACCGGGGAGCTGTTTTTT
few	TRBV30	TRBJ1-1	TRBD1	CAWRGTGPPEAFF	TGTGCCTGGAGGGGGACAGGGCCCCCTGAAGCTTTCTTT
.	TRBV5-4	TRBJ2-1	.	CASSIIDSLGEQFF	TGTGCCAGCAGCATCATCGACTCCCTCGGAGAGCAGTTCTTC
.	TRBV2	TRBJ1-1	TRBD1	CASSTPNRGLFNTEAFF	TGTGCCAGCAGTACCCCCAACAGGGGACTCTTCAACACTGAAGCTTTCTTT
.	TRBV5-3	TRBJ1-2	.	CARSASGTRVRGETF	TGTGCCAGAAGCGCAAGCGGGACACGGGTCCGTGGTGAGACCTTC
.	TRBV30	TRBJ1-1	.	CAWSAAGLEAFF	TGTGCCTGGAGCGCGGCAGGTTTAGAAGCTTTCTTT
.	TRBV30	TRBJ1-6	.	CAWSVVDGGNSPLHF	TGTGCCTGGAGTGTTGTGGACGGGGGGAATTCACCCCTCCACTTT
.	TRBV14	TRBJ2-3	.	CASSQAQGTDTQYF	TGTGCCAGCAGCCAAGCACAGGGCACAGATACGCAGTATTTT
.	TRBV2	TRBJ1-5	TRBD1	CASSEGQGSFSNQPQHF	TGTGCCAGCAGTGAGGGACAGGGCAGTTTTAGCAATCAGCCCCAGCATTTT
once	TRBV11-2	TRBJ2-2	.	CASSLGGWANTGELFF	TGTGCCAGCAGCTTGGGGGGCTGGGCGAACACCGGGGAGCTGTTTTTT
.	TRBV6-5	TRBJ1-3	.	CASQGADFSGNTIYF	TGTGCCAGCCAAGGGGCAGACTTCTCTGGAAACACCATATATTTT
.	TRBV29-1	TRBJ1-3	.	CSVATGLSGNTIYF	TGCAGCGTTGCCACGGGATTGTCTGGAAACACCATATATTTT
.	TRBV9	TRBJ2-2	.	CASSVAGRDTGELFF	TGTGCCAGCAGCGTAGCGGGAAGGGACACCGGGGAGCTGTTTTTT
.	TRBV4-2	TRBJ2-2	TRBD2	CASSQDPGLAGATGELFF	TGTGCCAGCAGCCAGGACCCGGGACTAGCGGGAGCTACCGGGGAGCTGTTTTTT